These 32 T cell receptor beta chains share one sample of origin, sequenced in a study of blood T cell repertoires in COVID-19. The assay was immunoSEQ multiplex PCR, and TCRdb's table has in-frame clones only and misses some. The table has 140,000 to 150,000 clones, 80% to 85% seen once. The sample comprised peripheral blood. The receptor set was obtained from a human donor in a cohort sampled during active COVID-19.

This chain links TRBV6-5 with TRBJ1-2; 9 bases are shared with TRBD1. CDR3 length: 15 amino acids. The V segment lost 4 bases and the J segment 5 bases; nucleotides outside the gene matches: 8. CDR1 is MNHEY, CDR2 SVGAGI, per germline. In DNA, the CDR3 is TGTGCCAGCAGTTCGCCAAGGGGACAGGGATATGGCTACACCTTC. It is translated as CASSSPRGQGYGYTF.

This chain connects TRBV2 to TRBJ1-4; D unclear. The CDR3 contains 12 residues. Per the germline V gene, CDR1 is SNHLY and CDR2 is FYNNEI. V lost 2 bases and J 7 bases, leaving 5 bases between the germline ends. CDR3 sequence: CASSETAEKLFF. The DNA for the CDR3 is TGTGCCAGCAGTGAAACAGCTGAAAAACTGTTTTTT.

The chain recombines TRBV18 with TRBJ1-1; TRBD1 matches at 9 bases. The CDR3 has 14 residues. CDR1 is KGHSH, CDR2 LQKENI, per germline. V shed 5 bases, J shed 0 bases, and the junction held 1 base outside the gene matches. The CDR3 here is CASSGQGLNTEAFF. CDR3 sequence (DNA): TGTGCCAGCTCAGGACAGGGGTTGAACACTGAAGCTTTCTTT.

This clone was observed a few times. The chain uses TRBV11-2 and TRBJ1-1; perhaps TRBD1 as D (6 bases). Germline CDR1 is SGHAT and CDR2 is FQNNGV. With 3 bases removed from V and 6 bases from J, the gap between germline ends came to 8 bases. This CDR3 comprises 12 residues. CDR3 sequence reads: CASSLDRPEAFF. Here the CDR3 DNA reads TGTGCCAGCAGCTTGGACAGACCTGAAGCTTTCTTT.

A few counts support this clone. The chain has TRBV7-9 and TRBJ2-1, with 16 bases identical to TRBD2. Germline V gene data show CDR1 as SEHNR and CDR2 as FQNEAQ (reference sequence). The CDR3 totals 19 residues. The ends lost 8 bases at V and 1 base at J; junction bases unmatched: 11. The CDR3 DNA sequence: TGTGCCAGCGGACGTCCGGGACTAGCGGGGGGGAGGTCCTACAATGAGCAGTTCTTC. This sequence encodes CASGRPGLAGGRSYNEQFF.

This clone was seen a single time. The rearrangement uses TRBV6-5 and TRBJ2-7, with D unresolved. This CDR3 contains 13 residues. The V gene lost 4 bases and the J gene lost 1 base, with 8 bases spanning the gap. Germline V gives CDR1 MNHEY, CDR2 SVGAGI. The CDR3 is CASSWAASYEQYF. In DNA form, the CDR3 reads TGTGCCAGCAGTTGGGCAGCATCCTACGAGCAGTACTTC.

CDR3 DNA: TGTGCCAGCAGCTTGGGCGACTTGGGCACTGAAGCTTTCTTT. Translated, it gives CASSLGDLGTEAFF. The V call is TRBV5-4, the J call TRBJ1-1; unclear D gene. Trimming removed 0 bases at V and 4 bases at J, with 10 bases between. CDR3 size: 14 residues. CDR1 is SGHNT, CDR2 YYREEE, per germline (reference sequence).

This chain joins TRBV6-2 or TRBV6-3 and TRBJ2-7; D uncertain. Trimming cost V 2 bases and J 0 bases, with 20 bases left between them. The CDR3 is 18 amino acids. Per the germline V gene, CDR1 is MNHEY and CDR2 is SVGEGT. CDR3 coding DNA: TGTGCCAGCAGTTACACGCTAGATGGAGTTGGATTCTCCTACGAGCAGTACTTC. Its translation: CASSYTLDGVGFSYEQYF.

Here the CDR3 DNA reads TGTGCCAGCAGTGTACAGGGGCAGAAGGTCAATGAGCAGTTCTTC. Protein product: CASSVQGQKVNEQFF. The chain couples TRBV27 to TRBJ2-1; 7 bases agree with TRBD1. Germline V gene lookup returns CDR1 MNHEY and CDR2 SMNVEV (reference sequence). This CDR3 comprises 15 residues. Trimming at V came to 5 bases and at J to 6 bases, leaving 10 bases not matched to a gene.

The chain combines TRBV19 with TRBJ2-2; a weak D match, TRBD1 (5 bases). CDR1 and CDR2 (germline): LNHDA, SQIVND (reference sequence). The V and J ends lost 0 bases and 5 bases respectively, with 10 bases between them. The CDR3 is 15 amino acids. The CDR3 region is CASSIEGAGTGELFF. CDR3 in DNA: TGTGCCAGTAGTATAGAAGGGGCTGGGACCGGGGAGCTGTTTTTT.

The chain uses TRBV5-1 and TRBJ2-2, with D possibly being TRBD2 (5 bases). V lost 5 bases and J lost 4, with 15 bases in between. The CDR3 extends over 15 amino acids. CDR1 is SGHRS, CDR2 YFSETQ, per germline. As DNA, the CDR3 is TGCGCCAGCAGAATCGCTGCGGGTTCCACCGGGGAGCTGTTTTTT. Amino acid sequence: CASRIAAGSTGELFF.

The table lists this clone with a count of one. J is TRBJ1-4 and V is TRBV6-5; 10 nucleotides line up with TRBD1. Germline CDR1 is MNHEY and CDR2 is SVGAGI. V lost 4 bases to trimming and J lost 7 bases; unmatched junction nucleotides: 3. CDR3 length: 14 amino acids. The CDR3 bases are TGTGCCAGCAGTTCGACAGGGGGCATTGAAAAACTGTTTTTT. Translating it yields CASSSTGGIEKLFF.

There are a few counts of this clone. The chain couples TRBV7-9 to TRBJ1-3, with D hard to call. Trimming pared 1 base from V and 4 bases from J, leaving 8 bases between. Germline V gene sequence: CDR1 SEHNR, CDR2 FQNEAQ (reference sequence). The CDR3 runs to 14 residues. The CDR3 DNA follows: TGTGCCAGCAGCTTAGTCACACCCGGAAACACCATATATTTT. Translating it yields CASSLVTPGNTIYF.

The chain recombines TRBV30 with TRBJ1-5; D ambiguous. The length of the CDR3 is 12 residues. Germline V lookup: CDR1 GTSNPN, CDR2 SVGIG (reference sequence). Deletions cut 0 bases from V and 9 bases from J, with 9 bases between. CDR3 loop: CAWSVPGGPQHF. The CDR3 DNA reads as TGTGCCTGGAGTGTCCCAGGAGGGCCCCAGCATTTT.

CDR3 bases: TGTGCCAGCATGGGGGGCCAAGAGACCCAGTACTTC. Translated: CASMGGQETQYF. The V call is TRBV2, the J call TRBJ2-5, with a possible D match to TRBD2 (6 bases). Looked up from germline, CDR1 is SNHLY and CDR2 is FYNNEI. The CDR3 is 12 amino acids. The V end lost 7 bases, the J end lost 1 base, and 7 bases lay between the germline ends.

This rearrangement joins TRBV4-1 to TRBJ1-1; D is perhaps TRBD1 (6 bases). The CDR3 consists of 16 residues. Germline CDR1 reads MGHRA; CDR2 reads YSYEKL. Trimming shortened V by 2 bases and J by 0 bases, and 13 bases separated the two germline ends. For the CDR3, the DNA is TGCGCCAGCAGCCAACAAAGGACAGTAATGAACACTGAAGCTTTCTTT. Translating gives CASSQQRTVMNTEAFF.

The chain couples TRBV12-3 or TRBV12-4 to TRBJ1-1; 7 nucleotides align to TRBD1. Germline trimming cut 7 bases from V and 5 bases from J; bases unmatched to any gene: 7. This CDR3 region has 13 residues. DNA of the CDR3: TGTGCCAGCACCTCTTTCAGGGGGACTGAAGCTTTCTTT. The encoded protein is CASTSFRGTEAFF.

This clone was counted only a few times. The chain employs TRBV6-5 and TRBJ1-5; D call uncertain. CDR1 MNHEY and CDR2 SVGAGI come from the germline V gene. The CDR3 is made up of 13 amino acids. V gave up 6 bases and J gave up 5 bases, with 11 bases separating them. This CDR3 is CASRRTEDQPQHF. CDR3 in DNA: TGTGCCAGCAGGCGAACGGAGGATCAGCCCCAGCATTTT.

The CDR3 loop reads CASSLGLAGHTDTQYF. CDR3 nucleotide sequence: TGTGCCAGCAGCCTAGGACTAGCGGGGCACACAGATACGCAGTATTTT. The chain has TRBV11-2 and TRBJ2-3; TRBD2 matches at 12 bases. Germline values: CDR1 SGHAT, CDR2 FQNNGV. The CDR3 totals 16 residues. The V and J ends lost 5 bases and 2 bases, in that order; junction bases with no gene match: 5.

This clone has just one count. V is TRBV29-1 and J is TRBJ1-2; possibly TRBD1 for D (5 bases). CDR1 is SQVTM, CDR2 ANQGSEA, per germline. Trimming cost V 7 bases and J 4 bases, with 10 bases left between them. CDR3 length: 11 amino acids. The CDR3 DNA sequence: TGCAGCGCCGGTGACAGCTATGGCTACACCTTC. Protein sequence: CSAGDSYGYTF.

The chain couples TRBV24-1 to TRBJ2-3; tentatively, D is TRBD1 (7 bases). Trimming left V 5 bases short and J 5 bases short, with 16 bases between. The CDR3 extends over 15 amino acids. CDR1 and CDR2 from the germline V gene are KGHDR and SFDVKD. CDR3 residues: CATSATGQGGDTQYF. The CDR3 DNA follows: TGTGCCACCAGTGCAACTGGGCAGGGGGGAGATACGCAGTATTTT.

As DNA, the CDR3 is TGTGCCAGCAGCCCGGGACAGCGCAATGAAAAACTGTTTTTT. Its translation: CASSPGQRNEKLFF. The chain employs TRBV3-1 (or the pseudogene TRBV3-2) and TRBJ1-4; 7 bases line up with TRBD1. V gave up 4 bases and J gave up 5 bases; unmatched junction bases: 4. CDR3 length: 14 residues. Germline CDR1 reads LGHDT; CDR2 reads YNNKEL (reference sequence).

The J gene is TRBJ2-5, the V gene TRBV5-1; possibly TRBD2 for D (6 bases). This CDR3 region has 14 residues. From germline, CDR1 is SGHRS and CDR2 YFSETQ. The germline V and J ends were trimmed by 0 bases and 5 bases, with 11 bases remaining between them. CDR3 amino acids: CASSLAGTRETQYF. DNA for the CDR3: TGCGCCAGCAGCTTGGCCGGGACTCGGGAGACCCAGTACTTC.

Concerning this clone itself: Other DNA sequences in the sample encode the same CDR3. The DNA of the CDR3 is TGTGCCTGGGCTAGCGGGGGGGCCAACACCGGGGAGCTGTTTTTT. Translating it yields CAWASGGANTGELFF. The chain recombines TRBV30 with TRBJ2-2; 12 bases are a match to TRBD2. Germline V gene data show CDR1 as GTSNPN and CDR2 as SVGIG (reference sequence). V was pared by 5 bases and J by 2 bases, with 3 bases of the junction left unmatched. The CDR3 extends over 15 amino acids.

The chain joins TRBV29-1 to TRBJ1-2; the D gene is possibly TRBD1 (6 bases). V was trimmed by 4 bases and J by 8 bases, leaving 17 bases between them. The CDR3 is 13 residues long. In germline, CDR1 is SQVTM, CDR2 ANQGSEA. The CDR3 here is CSVGENRAEGYTF. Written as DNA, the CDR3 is TGCAGCGTTGGGGAAAACAGGGCTGAGGGCTACACCTTC.

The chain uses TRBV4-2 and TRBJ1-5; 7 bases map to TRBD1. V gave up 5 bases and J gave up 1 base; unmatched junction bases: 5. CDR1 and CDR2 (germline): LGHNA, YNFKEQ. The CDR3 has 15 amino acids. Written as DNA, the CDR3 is TGTGCCAGCAGCGACAGGGTAGGAAGCAATCAGCCCCAGCATTTT. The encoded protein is CASSDRVGSNQPQHF.

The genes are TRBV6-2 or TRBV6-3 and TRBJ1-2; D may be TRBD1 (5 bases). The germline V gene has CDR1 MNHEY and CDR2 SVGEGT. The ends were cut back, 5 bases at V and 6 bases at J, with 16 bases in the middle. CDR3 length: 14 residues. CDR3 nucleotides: TGTGCCAGCAGTCTGAGGCAGGGCGTCAATGGCTACACCTTC. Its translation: CASSLRQGVNGYTF.

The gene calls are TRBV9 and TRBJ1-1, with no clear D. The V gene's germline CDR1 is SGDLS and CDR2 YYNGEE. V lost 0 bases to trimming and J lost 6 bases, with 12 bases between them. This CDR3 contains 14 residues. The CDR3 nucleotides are TGTGCCAGCAGCGTAGCTCTTTCGGCGGCTGAAGCTTTCTTT. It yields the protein CASSVALSAAEAFF.

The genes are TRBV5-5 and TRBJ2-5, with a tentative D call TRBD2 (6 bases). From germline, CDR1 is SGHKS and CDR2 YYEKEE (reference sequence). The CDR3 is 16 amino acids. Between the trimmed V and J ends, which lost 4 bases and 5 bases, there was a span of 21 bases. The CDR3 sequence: CASSRRAGPRGETQYF. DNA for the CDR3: TGTGCCAGCAGCAGAAGGGCGGGGCCCCGGGGGGAGACCCAGTACTTC.

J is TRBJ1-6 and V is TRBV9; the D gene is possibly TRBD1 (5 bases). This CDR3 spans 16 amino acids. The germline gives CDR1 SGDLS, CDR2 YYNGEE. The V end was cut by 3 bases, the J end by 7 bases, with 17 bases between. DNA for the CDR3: TGTGCCAGCAGCGCCGGGACTGCCTCTGGGAATTCACCCCTCCACTTT. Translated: CASSAGTASGNSPLHF.

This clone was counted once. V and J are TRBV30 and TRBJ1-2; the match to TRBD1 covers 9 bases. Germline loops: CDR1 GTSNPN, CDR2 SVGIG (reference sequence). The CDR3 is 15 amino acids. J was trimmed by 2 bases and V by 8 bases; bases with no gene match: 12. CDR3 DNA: TGTGCCCGGTCAACGCCGGGACAGGGAAACTATGGCTACACCTTC. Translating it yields CARSTPGQGNYGYTF.

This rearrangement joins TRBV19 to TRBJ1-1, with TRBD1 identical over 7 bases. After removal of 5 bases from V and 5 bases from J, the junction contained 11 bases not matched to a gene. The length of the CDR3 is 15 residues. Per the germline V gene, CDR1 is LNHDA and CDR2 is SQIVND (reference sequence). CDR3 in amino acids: CASSLLTGTRTEAFF. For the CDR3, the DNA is TGTGCCAGTAGTCTGTTGACAGGGACTAGGACTGAAGCTTTCTTT.